Listed below are T cell receptor beta chains from one sample, sequenced in a study of CD8+ T cells in alopecia areata. Sequencing used immunoSEQ multiplex PCR; TCRdb keeps in-frame clones, though not all of them. The data show about 140,000 clones, with around 87% seen just once and under 15% held by the top ten. The sequencing used CD8+ T cells sorted from blood, collected at week 4, from a patient treated with tofacitinib. The receptors come from a human donor with alopecia areata. CDR3s include the opening cysteine and the closing phenylalanine or tryptophan. A D gene is named only where the DNA matches it firmly. Only some rows state a clone size, as once, few, many or a class for expanded clones.

v_call	j_call	clone_size	d_call	cdr3_aa	cdr3_nt
TRBV25-1	TRBJ1-1	-	-	CASSALQERLNTEAFF	TGTGCCAGCAGTGCCCTCCAGGAGAGGCTGAACACTGAAGCTTTCTTT
TRBV5-6	TRBJ2-7	-	-	CASSLGDYEQYF	TGTGCCAGCAGCCTGGGTGACTACGAGCAGTACTTC
TRBV5-1	TRBJ2-1	-	TRBD2	CASSLITSGTNEQFF	TGCGCCAGCAGCTTAATAACTAGCGGGACAAATGAGCAGTTCTTC
TRBV29-1	TRBJ2-7	-	TRBD2	CSVEHGLAGAEQYF	TGCAGCGTTGAACATGGGCTAGCGGGAGCCGAGCAGTACTTC
TRBV19	TRBJ1-5	-	-	CASSIASYSNQPQHF	TGTGCCAGTAGTATAGCCAGTTATAGCAATCAGCCCCAGCATTTT
TRBV19	TRBJ1-2	few	-	CASLSGYRGPGYTF	TGTGCCAGCCTCTCAGGTTACCGGGGCCCTGGCTACACCTTC
TRBV5-8	TRBJ2-1	-	TRBD2	CASSQPTSGGDNEQFF	TGTGCCAGCAGCCAACCGACTAGCGGGGGGGACAATGAGCAGTTCTTC
TRBV5-6	TRBJ2-1	-	TRBD1	CASSKVGDSNEQFF	TGTGCCAGCAGTAAAGTTGGGGACAGCAATGAGCAGTTCTTC
TRBV10-2	TRBJ2-7	-	TRBD2	CASRRPGGSYEQYF	TGCGCCAGCAGGAGGCCGGGAGGCTCCTACGAGCAGTACTTC
TRBV29-1	TRBJ1-1	-	-	CSQGGWGTEAFF	TGCAGCCAAGGGGGTTGGGGCACTGAAGCTTTCTTT
TRBV15	TRBJ2-7	-	-	CATSRDERGEQYF	TGTGCCACCAGCAGAGACGAGAGGGGCGAGCAGTACTTC
TRBV27	TRBJ1-5	-	-	CASSLGNQPQHF	TGTGCCAGCAGTTTAGGGAATCAGCCCCAGCATTTT
TRBV13	TRBJ2-1	once	-	CASSLEGTTYNEQFF	TGTGCCAGCAGCTTAGAGGGGACCACCTACAATGAGCAGTTCTTC
TRBV19	TRBJ2-2	few	-	CASSIGGPGELFF	TGTGCCAGTAGTATCGGGGGCCCCGGGGAGCTGTTTTTT
TRBV6-5	TRBJ2-3	once	-	CASSTRTLSTDTQYF	TGTGCCAGCAGTACTCGGACACTTAGCACAGATACGCAGTATTTT
TRBV5-4	TRBJ2-2	once	-	CASSLAGMLSTGELFF	TGTGCCAGCAGCTTGGCAGGGATGCTATCCACCGGGGAGCTGTTTTTT
TRBV9	TRBJ2-1	-	TRBD2	CASSVIAGGPNEQFF	TGTGCCAGCAGCGTGATAGCGGGGGGGCCTAATGAGCAGTTCTTC
TRBV29-1	TRBJ2-2	-	TRBD2	CSVGGRDTGELFF	TGCAGCGTTGGCGGGAGGGACACCGGGGAGCTGTTTTTT
TRBV6-1	TRBJ2-7	-	TRBD2	CASSSTSGTYEQYF	TGTGCCAGCAGTAGCACTAGCGGTACCTACGAGCAGTACTTC
TRBV19	TRBJ2-2	-	-	CASSIGFTGELFF	TGTGCCAGTAGTATAGGGTTCACCGGGGAGCTGTTTTTT
TRBV27	TRBJ2-1	-	TRBD2	CATSASGRHEQFF	TGTGCCACCTCGGCTAGCGGGAGACATGAGCAGTTCTTC
TRBV19	TRBJ2-2	-	-	CAIGSGGELFF	TGTGCCATCGGGTCAGGGGGGGAGCTGTTTTTT
TRBV7-2	TRBJ1-2	-	-	CASSLELGQRGGYTF	TGTGCCAGCAGCTTAGAATTAGGGCAACGGGGGGGCTACACCTTC
TRBV29-1	TRBJ2-7	-	-	CSVEAGTPGTLSYEQYF	TGCAGCGTTGAGGCCGGTACCCCCGGGACCTTATCCTACGAGCAGTACTTC
TRBV5-1	TRBJ2-3	-	-	CASSLGFLPDTQYF	TGCGCCAGCAGCTTGGGTTTTTTACCAGATACGCAGTATTTT
TRBV7-9	TRBJ2-7	-	-	CASSFSIYEQYF	TGTGCCAGCAGCTTTTCTATCTACGAGCAGTACTTC
TRBV5-7	TRBJ2-1	-	TRBD2	CAPSAASGRVYNEQFF	TGTGCCCCCAGCGCGGCTAGCGGGAGAGTTTACAATGAGCAGTTCTTC
TRBV27	TRBJ2-5	-	TRBD1	CASKGQGSETQYF	TGTGCCAGCAAGGGACAGGGGTCAGAGACCCAGTACTTC
TRBV7-9	TRBJ2-7	few	-	CASSQPGHPDEQYF	TGTGCCAGCAGCCAACCGGGACACCCCGACGAGCAGTACTTC
TRBV27	TRBJ2-5	-	TRBD1	CASSLIRDRVTQYF	TGTGCCAGCAGTTTAATCCGGGACAGGGTAACCCAGTACTTC
TRBV6-1	TRBJ2-2	-	-	CAVSPTGELFF	TGTGCCGTCTCGCCTACCGGGGAGCTGTTTTTT
TRBV11-3	TRBJ1-1	-	-	CASSFGNTEAFF	TGTGCCAGCAGCTTTGGGAACACTGAAGCTTTCTTT
TRBV6-1	TRBJ1-2	-	-	CASSEGPEVFGYTF	TGTGCCAGCAGTGAAGGCCCAGAGGTCTTCGGCTACACCTTC
TRBV29-1	TRBJ1-1	-	-	CSARRENTEAFF	TGCAGCGCTCGACGGGAGAACACTGAAGCTTTCTTT
TRBV6-5	TRBJ2-2	-	-	CASMAAGELFF	TGTGCCAGCATGGCGGCCGGGGAGCTGTTTTTT
TRBV29-1	TRBJ2-2	-	-	CSVEDYMGTGELFF	TGCAGCGTTGAAGACTATATGGGGACCGGGGAGCTGTTTTTT
TRBV12-5	TRBJ2-1	-	-	CASGSPDLGAIFSYNEQFF	TGTGCTAGTGGTTCCCCCGATTTGGGGGCTATTTTTTCGTACAATGAGCAGTTCTTC
TRBV30	TRBJ1-1	-	-	CAWSVTRGAEAFF	TGTGCCTGGAGTGTAACTCGGGGAGCTGAAGCTTTCTTT
TRBV5-1	TRBJ2-3	-	-	CASSLAQGRTDTQYF	TGCGCCAGCAGCTTGGCGCAGGGACGGACAGATACGCAGTATTTT
TRBV27	TRBJ1-1	-	-	CASSSPGGGTEAFF	TGTGCCAGCAGTTCCCCTGGCGGGGGCACTGAAGCTTTCTTT
TRBV27	TRBJ1-2	-	-	CASSLKVNYGYTF	TGTGCCAGCAGTTTAAAGGTCAACTATGGCTACACCTTC
TRBV30	TRBJ1-5	-	-	CAWSVQNQPQHF	TGTGCCTGGAGTGTACAGAATCAGCCCCAGCATTTT
TRBV2	TRBJ2-3	-	TRBD2	CASMLGGDTQYF	TGTGCCAGCATGTTGGGGGGGGATACGCAGTATTTT
TRBV29-1	TRBJ2-7	-	TRBD2	CSAQLAGDTFYEQYF	TGCAGCGCCCAACTAGCGGGAGATACCTTCTACGAGCAGTACTTC
TRBV4-2	TRBJ1-1	-	-	CASSQDGTPFPTEAFF	TGTGCCAGCAGCCAAGATGGGACACCTTTCCCCACTGAAGCTTTCTTT
TRBV4-2	TRBJ2-7	-	TRBD2	CASRGGGFNEQYF	TGTGCCAGCAGGGGGGGAGGGTTTAACGAGCAGTACTTC